One and the same sample provided the 26 T cell receptor beta chains below, sequenced in a study of cytomegalovirus exposure and HLA in healthy donors. With 60 Vbeta and 13 Jbeta primers, the PCR was carried out. Generated by immunoSEQ multiplex PCR, the TCRdb table keeps only in-frame clones and is missing some. Of about 94,000 clones in the sample, approximately 7.7% are singletons; the top ten hold about 2%. Sequencing used PBMCs. These receptors all come from a man aged 50-59 years in good health and CMV-seronegative.

V and J are TRBV5-1 and TRBJ2-7, with TRBD2 as a possible D gene (6 bases). This CDR3 region has 14 residues. Trimming left V 3 bases short and J 6 bases short, with 16 bases between. The V gene's germline CDR1 is SGHRS and CDR2 YFSETQ. This CDR3 is CASSSRPSGGEQYF. Here the CDR3 DNA reads TGCGCCAGCAGCTCCCGGCCTTCCGGGGGCGAGCAGTACTTC.

The sample holds a few counts of this clone. The chain uses TRBV5-6 and TRBJ2-7, with D unclear. This CDR3 spans 12 amino acids. The V end lost 1 base, the J end lost 2 bases, and 4 bases lay between the germline ends. CDR1 is SGHDT, CDR2 YYEEEE, per germline. CDR3 region: CASSLSTYEQYF. The DNA of the CDR3 is TGTGCCAGCAGCTTGTCAACCTACGAGCAGTACTTC.

The gene calls are TRBV5-1 and TRBJ1-2, with a weak D call TRBD1 (5 bases). CDR3 length equals 15 residues. CDR1 is SGHRS, CDR2 YFSETQ, per germline. The germline V and J ends were trimmed by 0 bases and 7 bases, with 16 bases remaining between them. The CDR3 sequence: CASSLALEGPLGYTF. The CDR3 DNA follows: TGCGCCAGCAGCTTGGCTTTGGAGGGGCCTCTTGGCTACACCTTC.

This clone was counted a few times. The genes are TRBV2 and TRBJ2-5; 10 positions match TRBD2. Germline values: CDR1 SNHLY, CDR2 FYNNEI. The CDR3 has 15 amino acids. The trim removed 2 bases at V and 7 bases at J, leaving 7 bases unmatched. The CDR3 coding sequence is TGTGCCAGCAGTGAACAGCGGGGGGGATTGGGGACCCAGTACTTC. It encodes CASSEQRGGLGTQYF.

This clone came up a few times. The chain joins TRBV30 to TRBJ2-7, with 9 bases that match TRBD1. The CDR3 has 13 amino acids. The ends lost 2 bases at V and 5 bases at J; junction bases unmatched: 4. The germline V gene encodes CDR1 GTSNPN and CDR2 SVGIG (reference sequence). The CDR3 loop is CAWSTGQGNEQYF. Written as DNA, the CDR3 is TGTGCCTGGAGTACGGGACAGGGAAACGAGCAGTACTTC.

This clone was found a few times. V gene TRBV11-2 combines with J gene TRBJ1-3, with D perhaps TRBD1 (5 bases). V gave up 8 bases and J gave up 4 bases, with 18 bases separating them. The CDR3 sequence is 15 residues long. The germline V gene has CDR1 SGHAT and CDR2 FQNNGV. The CDR3 nucleotides read TGTGCCAGCTCCGGGGGGACCGGGGCCGGAAACACCATATATTTT. Translating it yields CASSGGTGAGNTIYF.

The chain is built from TRBV6-1 and TRBJ2-7; D is unclear. V was clipped by 7 bases and J by 2 bases, with 12 bases between them. Germline CDR1 MNHNS, CDR2 SASEGT. The CDR3 spans 13 residues. The DNA for the CDR3 is TGTGCCAGCACTTTAGAGATTGCCTACGAGCAGTACTTC. Protein: CASTLEIAYEQYF.

The CDR3 coding sequence is TGCGCCAGCAGCCAAGGGGTTATGGCTAGCGGGAGGTCAGATACGCAGTATTTT. This sequence encodes CASSQGVMASGRSDTQYF. This sequence joins TRBV4-3 and TRBJ2-3; 11 positions match TRBD2. Germline-derived CDR1 and CDR2 are LGHNA and YSLEER. J gave up 4 bases and V 1 base, and 10 bases lay outside the gene matches. This CDR3 is 18 amino acids long.

This clone occurred a few times. This sequence joins TRBV6-1 and TRBJ1-5; no clear D gene. Trimming pared 7 bases from V and 0 bases from J, leaving 13 bases between. CDR1 MNHNS and CDR2 SASEGT come from the germline V gene. The CDR3 runs to 15 residues. The chain's CDR3 is CASTNPVNSNQPQHF. The DNA of the CDR3 is TGTGCCAGCACGAATCCGGTCAATAGCAATCAGCCCCAGCATTTT.

This clone appeared a few times. Germline is not matched at one junction end, which may reflect a read error. J is TRBJ2-5 and V is TRBV7-7; TRBD1 agrees at 8 bases. CDR3 length: 14 amino acids. Germline V gene data show CDR1 as SSHAT and CDR2 as FNYEAQ (reference sequence). The CDR3 spells CASSPGTGQETQYF. The CDR3 coding sequence is TGTGCTAGCAGCCCCGGGACAGGACAAGAGACCCAGTACTTC.

The chain links TRBV7-9 to TRBJ2-5, with a possible D match to TRBD1 (7 bases). This CDR3 contains 15 residues. Germline lookup yields CDR1 SEHNR and CDR2 FQNEAQ (reference sequence). V was shortened by 5 bases and J by 4 bases, with 17 bases between the two germline ends. The CDR3 sequence: CASSVIGQGGETQYF. CDR3 coding DNA: TGTGCCAGCAGCGTAATCGGCCAGGGGGGAGAGACCCAGTACTTC.

The J gene is TRBJ1-3, the V gene TRBV28; TRBD1 might be the D (6 bases). Looked up from germline, CDR1 is MDHEN and CDR2 is SYDVKM. The CDR3 runs 14 residues. For the CDR3, the DNA is TGTGCACACCGATCTCACAGGGAAGGAAACACCATATATTTT. Encoded protein: CAHRSHREGNTIYF.

The chain carries TRBV19 and TRBJ1-1; D not certain. With 8 bases removed from V and 8 bases from J, the gap between germline ends came to 15 bases. The germline CDR1 and CDR2 sequences are LNHDA and SQIVND (reference sequence). The CDR3 length is 12 residues. The CDR3 loop reads CASYTAIREAFF. Written as DNA, the CDR3 is TGTGCCAGTTATACAGCAATTCGGGAAGCTTTCTTT.

There are a few counts of this clone. The gene calls are TRBV6-1 and TRBJ2-3; a possible D gene is TRBD2 (6 bases). CDR3 length: 15 amino acids. V was clipped by 3 bases and J by 2 bases, with 12 bases between them. Germline CDR1 is MNHNS and CDR2 is SASEGT. The CDR3 loop is CASSDTLDYTDTQYF. In DNA form, the CDR3 reads TGTGCCAGCAGTGATACTCTGGACTACACAGATACGCAGTATTTT.

This clone was observed a handful of times. The chain uses TRBV5-4 and TRBJ2-1, with D possibly TRBD2 on 6 matching bases. Deletions cut 0 bases from V and 6 bases from J, with 16 bases between. The CDR3 length is 16 residues. The V gene's germline CDR1 is SGHNT and CDR2 YYREEE (reference sequence). CDR3 nucleotide sequence: TGTGCCAGCAGCTTGGCTGCGGGGTCAGATCTCAATGAGCAGTTCTTC. Translating it yields CASSLAAGSDLNEQFF.

This clone was picked up a small number of times. The chain uses TRBV5-4 and TRBJ1-2; tentatively, D is TRBD1 (6 bases). V lost 5 bases, J lost 8 bases, and 19 bases lay in between. The V gene's germline CDR1 is SGHNT and CDR2 YYREEE (reference sequence). CDR3 size: 14 residues. For the CDR3, the DNA is TGTGCCAGCAGGCGAGACAGGATAGTAATAGGCTACACCTTC. As protein: CASRRDRIVIGYTF.

CDR3 loop: CASSRTPGHRSYEQYF. The DNA of the CDR3 is TGTGCCAGCAGCCGAACCCCGGGACACCGCTCCTACGAGCAGTACTTC. This chain connects TRBV11-2 to TRBJ2-7; weak D call: TRBD1 (6 bases). The CDR3 extends over 16 amino acids. With 5 bases removed from V and 0 bases from J, the gap between germline ends came to 17 bases. The V gene's germline CDR1 is SGHAT and CDR2 FQNNGV.

The chain joins TRBV6-4 to TRBJ2-1; 7 bases are a match to TRBD2. Germline CDR1 is MRHNA and CDR2 is SNTAGT. Trimming removed 3 bases from V and 5 bases from J; junction bases left unmatched: 4. The CDR3 has 14 amino acids. The chain's CDR3 is CASSEGGENNEQFF. The CDR3 DNA reads as TGTGCCAGCAGTGAGGGGGGGGAGAACAATGAGCAGTTCTTC.

The chain joins TRBV30 to TRBJ1-1; perhaps TRBD1 as D (6 bases). Deletions cut 2 bases from V and 10 bases from J, with 23 bases between. Germline V gives CDR1 GTSNPN, CDR2 SVGIG (reference sequence). The length of the CDR3 is 15 residues. As DNA, the CDR3 is TGTGCCTGGAGTCCAACTGGACAGCCTCCCAGGAGAGCTTTCTTT. This translates into CAWSPTGQPPRRAFF. The entire variable domain, with the rest obtained from reference TRBV30 and TRBJ1-1, is as follows: SQTIHQWPATLVQPVGSPLSLECTVEGTSNPNLYWYRQAAGRGLQLLFYSVGIGQISSEVPQNLSASRPQDRQFILSSKKLLLSDSGFYLCAWSPTGQPPRRAFFGQGTRLTVV.

The chain carries TRBV6-5 and TRBJ2-7; TRBD2 is a possible D gene (5 bases). Per the germline V gene, CDR1 is MNHEY and CDR2 is SVGAGI. V dropped 2 bases and J dropped 6 bases, with 20 bases sitting between them. CDR3 size: 16 residues. Here the CDR3 DNA reads TGTGCCAGCAGTTACGCTGACTCCCGGGTAGGAGGCGAGCAGTACTTC. Protein product: CASSYADSRVGGEQYF.

The chain uses TRBV11-2 and TRBJ1-5; D perhaps matches TRBD1 (5 bases). Per the germline V gene, CDR1 is SGHAT and CDR2 is FQNNGV. The CDR3 totals 12 residues. Trimming left V 5 bases short and J 5 bases short, with 7 bases between. The CDR3 DNA reads TGTGCCAGCAGCGACAGTCATCAGCCCCAGCATTTT. Translating gives CASSDSHQPQHF.

This clone was found a few times. This chain uses TRBV28 with TRBJ1-2, with 9 bases identical to TRBD1. V was pared by 5 bases and J by 4 bases, with 8 bases of the junction left unmatched. Germline loops: CDR1 MDHEN, CDR2 SYDVKM. The CDR3 extends over 15 amino acids. Here the CDR3 DNA reads TGTGCCAGCAGTGCGGACGGGACAGGGACCTATGGCTACACCTTC. Its translation: CASSADGTGTYGYTF.

This clone has more than one count but fewer than ten. The chain couples TRBV7-9 to TRBJ1-2, with D hard to call. V was trimmed by 10 bases and J by 6 bases, leaving 21 bases between them. The CDR3 is 14 residues long. Germline V CDR1 and CDR2: SEHNR, FQNEAQ (reference sequence). The chain's CDR3 is CATSGSSPGHGYTF. CDR3 DNA sequence: TGTGCCACAAGCGGGTCCTCACCCGGGCATGGCTACACCTTC.

This clone counts as medium-sized. The chain links TRBV7-3 to TRBJ2-1; D gene ambiguous. Per germline, CDR1 SGHTA and CDR2 FQGTGA. Trimming pared 4 bases from V and 3 bases from J, leaving 19 bases between. The length of the CDR3 is 17 residues. The CDR3 here is CASSYSGSSEVYNEQFF. CDR3 bases: TGTGCCAGCAGCTACTCCGGGTCGAGCGAGGTCTACAATGAGCAGTTCTTC.

In its sample, this clone was seen a few times. V is TRBV11-2 and J is TRBJ2-1; a possible D gene is TRBD1 (5 bases). CDR1 and CDR2 (germline): SGHAT, FQNNGV. V was pared by 4 bases and J by 4 bases, with 8 bases between. This CDR3 comprises 13 residues. CDR3 sequence: CASSSGLYNEQFF. The CDR3 bases are TGTGCCAGCAGCTCAGGGCTTTACAATGAGCAGTTCTTC.

This clone has only a few counts. The V call is TRBV28, the J call TRBJ2-5; D unclear. The closer fit of TRBJ2-7 to the DNA end suggests the J call may be wrong. This CDR3 has 10 amino acids. CDR1 and CDR2 from the germline V gene are MDHEN and SYDVKM. The CDR3 DNA reads as TGTGCCAGCGGGCCCTACGAGCAGTACTTC. Its protein product is CASGPYEQYF.